This T cell receptor (beta chain) was identified during a study of shared clonotypes between healthy human individuals. Study in general: Three CD4 naive, three CD4 memory, two CD8 naive and one CD8 memory plate were used per donor. General study points: Blood was the sole source, and tissue repertoires probably differ.

A roughly 200 ng quantity of DNA, 29,000 or so T cell genomes, went into the sorted-subset replicate PCRs. Repertoires were generated with immunoSEQ multiplex PCR, while TCRdb's copy carries only in-frame clones and drops some. The sample lists hundreds of thousands of clones, nearly 98% occurring once. In the case of this clone: The antigen remains undetermined.

Naive CD8 isolation took CD45RO-negative cells positively selected for CCR7 and excluded terminally differentiated effector memory CD45RA+ cells. Germline V gene lookup returns CDR1 SGHTA and CDR2 FQGTGA. This CDR3 has 17 amino acids. Trimming shortened V by 3 bases and J by 1 base, and 15 bases separated the two germline ends. The V gene is TRBV7-3, the J gene TRBJ2-2; D gene ambiguous. The source material was naive CD8+ T cells sorted from blood. The TCR was taken from a man aged 25-45 years in good health. The chain's CDR3 is CASSFPRSEENTGELFF. In DNA form, the CDR3 reads TGTGCCAGCAGCTTCCCCCGGTCAGAGGAGAACACCGGGGAGCTGTTTTTT. Full variable domain (remainder filled in from reference TRBV7-3 and TRBJ2-2): GAGVSQTPSNKVTEKGKYVELRCDPISGHTALYWYRQSLGQGPEFLIYFQGTGAADDSGLPNDRFFAVRPEGSVSTLKIQRTERGDSAVYLCASSFPRSEENTGELFFGEGSRLTVL.